The 15 T cell receptor beta chains presented below share a single source sample, sequenced in a study of T cells in narcolepsy. TCRdb's table, derived via immunoSEQ multiplex PCR, lists solely in-frame clones and lacks some. This sample carries roughly 30,000 clones, roughly three quarters of them seen once, and the ten largest clones take about 4%. Sequencing was carried out using memory (CD45RA-) CD4+ T cells from blood. Every receptor here comes from a human donor in good health.

The J gene is TRBJ2-7, the V gene TRBV29-1; 14 bases align to TRBD2. The length of the CDR3 is 18 residues. Germline V gene sequence: CDR1 SQVTM, CDR2 ANQGSEA. V dropped 6 bases and J dropped 4; count of bases not matched to a gene: 17. The CDR3 coding sequence is TGCAGCGTCCGGGCCCGGGGACAGGGGACTAGCGGGGGATACGAGCAGTACTTC. Protein product: CSVRARGQGTSGGYEQYF.

The J gene is TRBJ2-1, the V gene TRBV18, with D possibly being TRBD1 or TRBD2 (5 bases each). Trimming stripped 1 base from V and 11 bases from J, with 9 bases between. The CDR3 totals 12 residues. The germline CDR1 and CDR2 sequences are KGHSH and LQKENI. The CDR3 coding sequence is TGTGCCAGCTCACCACTCCCGGGACAGCAGTTCTTC. Encoded protein: CASSPLPGQQFF. The full variable domain, in which reference TRBV18 and TRBJ2-1 provide the parts outside the CDR3, is NAGVMQNPRHLVRRRGQEARLRCSPMKGHSHVYWYRQLPEEGLKFMVYLQKENIIDESGMPKERFSAEFPKEGPSILRIQQVVRGDSAAYFCASSPLPGQQFFGPGTRLTVL.

V is TRBV7-6 and J is TRBJ1-1, with unresolved D. CDR1 is SGHVS, CDR2 FNYEAQ, per germline. The CDR3 has 15 amino acids. V lost 1 base to trimming and J lost 5 bases, with 14 bases between them. The DNA of the CDR3 is TGTGCCAGCAGCTTAGACGAGGGTCGAGGGACTGAAGCTTTCTTT. It translates to CASSLDEGRGTEAFF.

The rearrangement joins TRBV6-6 to TRBJ2-7; D gene ambiguous. Germline V gene sequence: CDR1 MNHNY, CDR2 SVGAGI (reference sequence). This CDR3 region has 13 residues. V shed 4 bases and J shed 6 bases, with 13 bases lying between them. CDR3 amino acids: CASSFGPFPEQYF. The CDR3 DNA reads TGTGCCAGCAGTTTCGGACCTTTTCCCGAGCAGTACTTC.

In DNA form, the CDR3 reads TGTGCCAGCAGCTCAAGTCAAGGATCCTACGAGCAGTACTTC. Translating it yields CASSSSQGSYEQYF. This chain connects TRBV11-3 to TRBJ2-7; D is ambiguous. V lost 4 bases to trimming and J lost 1 base, with 11 bases between them. Germline CDR1 SGHNT, CDR2 YENEEA. The length of the CDR3 is 14 residues.

This clone was observed once. The chain is built from TRBV29-1 and TRBJ1-2; tentatively, D is TRBD1 (5 bases). Germline loops: CDR1 SQVTM, CDR2 ANQGSEA. Trimming shortened V by 5 bases and J by 4 bases, and 14 bases separated the two germline ends. The CDR3 loop spans 13 amino acids. The CDR3 region is CSVSRDGVYGYTF. Written as DNA, the CDR3 is TGCAGCGTTAGCCGGGACGGAGTCTATGGCTACACCTTC.

This CDR3 reads CASSDSYEQYF. CDR3 nucleotide sequence: TGTGCCAGCAGCGACTCCTACGAGCAGTACTTC. V is TRBV5-4 and J is TRBJ2-7; no reliable D call. V was pared by 4 bases and J by 0 bases, with 2 bases between. The CDR3 extends over 11 amino acids. The germline V gene has CDR1 SGHNT and CDR2 YYREEE (reference sequence).

This clone has only a few counts. The V gene is TRBV11-3, the J gene TRBJ2-2; D ambiguous. The CDR3 extends over 13 amino acids. The V end was cut by 2 bases, the J end by 5 bases, with 6 bases between. Germline V CDR1 and CDR2: SGHNT, YENEEA. CDR3 loop: CASSLKQTGELFF. The CDR3 DNA reads TGTGCCAGCAGCTTAAAACAGACCGGGGAGCTGTTTTTT.

The count of this clone is one. The chain carries TRBV5-6 and TRBJ1-5; D ambiguous. Germline V gene data show CDR1 as SGHDT and CDR2 as YYEEEE. The CDR3 is 15 amino acids. V lost 1 base, J lost 1 base, and 9 bases lay in between. The CDR3 reads CASSLSPLSNQPQHF. The CDR3 DNA follows: TGTGCCAGCAGCTTGTCCCCGTTAAGCAATCAGCCCCAGCATTTT.

The rearrangement uses TRBV7-7 and TRBJ2-1; 7 nucleotides align to TRBD2. The junction had 12 bases not matched to a gene; V was cut back by 1 base and J by 12 bases. This CDR3 has 15 amino acids. CDR1 is SSHAT, CDR2 FNYEAQ, per germline (reference sequence). CDR3 region: CASSLEAGAASGQFF. CDR3 DNA sequence: TGTGCCAGCAGCTTAGAGGCCGGAGCGGCTAGCGGGCAGTTCTTC.

The rearrangement links TRBV7-9 to TRBJ2-7; 11 bases fit TRBD2. The J segment lost 2 bases and the V segment lost 5 bases, leaving 8 bases of the junction unmatched. There are 16 residues in the CDR3. Germline CDR1 SEHNR, CDR2 FQNEAQ (reference sequence). The CDR3 coding sequence is TGTGCCAGCAGCCGAGTTGGGACTAGCGGAACCTACGAGCAGTACTTC. It is translated as CASSRVGTSGTYEQYF.

The sample holds one count of this clone. J is TRBJ1-2 and V is TRBV5-4; 12 bases are shared with TRBD1. Germline V gene lookup returns CDR1 SGHNT and CDR2 YYREEE (reference sequence). V lost 4 bases to trimming and J lost 3 bases; unmatched junction nucleotides: 7. The CDR3 totals 16 residues. DNA of the CDR3: TGTGCCAGCAGCACCGGGACAGGGGGCGCTTACTATGGCTACACCTTC. This codes for CASSTGTGGAYYGYTF.

The CDR3 here is CASSLASMASPLHF. For the CDR3, the DNA is TGTGCCAGCAGCTTGGCCTCCATGGCTTCACCCCTCCACTTT. This chain links TRBV5-4 with TRBJ1-6; D gene ambiguous. Germline assignment: CDR1 SGHNT and CDR2 YYREEE (reference sequence). V lost 0 bases, J lost 9 bases, and 10 bases lay in between. This CDR3 contains 14 residues.

The chain couples TRBV6-1 to TRBJ2-7; D is perhaps TRBD1 or TRBD2 (6 bases each). V was clipped by 7 bases and J by 0 bases, with 16 bases between them. CDR3 size: 15 residues. Germline values: CDR1 MNHNS, CDR2 SASEGT. The CDR3 protein is CASKEGGLGSYEQYF. CDR3 coding DNA: TGTGCCAGCAAAGAGGGGGGCCTAGGCTCCTACGAGCAGTACTTC.

The chain employs TRBV6-1 and TRBJ2-5; weak D call: TRBD2 (6 bases). The CDR3 covers 13 residues. The germline V gene encodes CDR1 MNHNS and CDR2 SASEGT. Trimming took off 5 bases at V and 5 bases at J, with 12 bases between the two ends. The CDR3 here is CASSPGTLETQYF. The CDR3 DNA is TGTGCCAGCAGTCCCGGGACTCTGGAGACCCAGTACTTC.